The text below deals with one T cell receptor beta chain. Gene names are the mouse ones. From the germline J gene comes the end of the CDR3, since the read stops 1 residue before it. This specimen belongs to a study of tissue T cells after allogeneic stem cell transplantation. Trimming cost V 4 bases and J 2 bases; bases outside gene matches: 6. The V gene's germline CDR1 is LGHNA and CDR2 YSYQKL. The CDR3 is 16 residues long. Using immunoSEQ multiplex PCR, the repertoire was profiled, and TCRdb retains in-frame clones only, with some absent. The sample has around 4,800 clones; about 47% are singletons. Time point noted: mouse harvest day 14 after allogeneic transplant. Each mouse received 10^7 T-cell-depleted marrow cells plus 10^6 splenic CD5+ T cells by tail vein.

The sequenced material came from lymph node tissue. This chain links TRBV2 with TRBJ2-5; TRBD2 matches at 10 bases. This clonotype originated in a female BALB/c mouse given C57BL/6 T cells with graft-versus-host disease after an allogeneic hematopoietic cell transplant. The chain's CDR3 is CASSLLGGRPQDTQYF. The part of the CDR3 DNA that was read is TGTGCCAGCAGCCTCCTGGGGGGGCGCCCCCAAGACACCCAGTAC. The whole variable domain, filled in from reference TRBV2 and TRBJ2-5, reads DPKIIQKPKYLVAVTGSEKILICEQYLGHNAMYWYRQSAKKPLEFMFSYSYQKLMDNQTASSRFQPQSSKKNHLDLQITALKPDDSATYFCASSLLGGRPQDTQYFGPGTRLLVL.